This T cell receptor beta chain was profiled in a study of blood T cell repertoires in COVID-19 (dated by TCRdb to about 2020). A note on the overall study: Collaborator samples came from the United States, Italy and Spain and covered acute and convalescent phases of COVID-19. The prospective study material was composed of cDNA or gDNA derived from T cells, B-cell-depleted T cells, or PBMCs. The dataset comprised deeply sampled blood TCRbeta repertoires from subjects exposed to, actively infected with, or recovered from COVID-19. The repertoires were released in a freely available public database intended as a resource for research on the immune response to SARS-CoV-2. Samples came from the ongoing ImmuneRACE study (first 160 participants) plus 1,254 subjects from 6 global collaborators. The sample metadata nearly always contained a de-identified subject ID, COVID-19 status, age in years and sex. Where available, HLA class I and class II types were obtained from metadata supplied by the sample provider rather than from assay-based typing. The full study reports these points: Clinical and demographic metadata were provided uncurated, with the amount varying by source and participant.

TCRbeta CDR3 regions were amplified from genomic DNA by means of the immunoSEQ Assay, a bias-controlled multiplex PCR. In the original analysis: The number of nucleated cells in each sample was estimated by amplification of reference gene primers within the assay. To quantify the absolute abundance of each unique TCRbeta CDR3 rearrangement, sequence reads were collapsed and filtered. For each sample, productive Simpson clonality was calculated as the square root of Simpson's diversity index over productive rearrangements. TCRdb mirrors the immuneACCESS table, restricted to in-frame sequences. Some clones are absent from its copies; in checked studies, under half trace to an unresolved V gene, and the reason for the others is unknown. That table is the source of V, J and clone size, and D and trimming were worked out from the DNA. The sample data list 100,000 to 150,000 clones, and about 89% of these were observed just once. Jointly, the top ten make up less than 5.5% of the sample.

As concerns this clone: This clone's antigen is unknown. Base qualities are missing; no much larger clone stands one base away.

One collaborating source in Seattle enrolled patients while the patients were actively infected and followed the patients over time throughout the course of disease. Each collaborating institution followed its own protocols to collect whole blood in K2EDTA tubes. Collaborator samples were shipped for TCRbeta analysis as frozen whole blood, isolated PBMCs, or DNA extracted from either sample type. From a lookup of the germline V gene (reference sequence), CDR1 and CDR2 are LNHDA and SQIVND. V is pared back by 9 bases and J by 2 bases, with 16 bases lying between the germline termini. Counted from cysteine to phenylalanine, this CDR3 has 14 amino acids. Only CDR3 DNA remains: 42 bases, in frame from the first base.

The sequenced sample consisted of peripheral blood. The rearranged chain carries TRBV19 and TRBJ1-2; the D gene cannot be named for sure. The source of this sequence is a man in his fifties or sixties with COVID-19, enrolled during active disease. The DNA sequence follows: TGTGCCAGCCTCGCGAGGGCGGTCAACTATGGCTACACCTTC. Translated, this gives CASLARAVNYGYTF. Full variable domain (CDR3 extended with the reference TRBV19 and TRBJ1-2 proteins): DGGITQSPKYLFRKEGQNVTLSCEQNLNHDAMYWYRQDPGQGLRLIYYSQIVNDFQKGDIAEGYSVSREKKESFPLTVTSAQKNPTAFYLCASLARAVNYGYTFGSGTRLTVV.